The T cell receptor (beta chain) described here comes from a study of shared clonotypes between healthy human individuals. Study-wide findings and caveats: Generally, estimated richness proved larger in naive subsets than it did in memory subsets.

A note on this clone: What it binds is not known.

The method was immunoSEQ multiplex PCR; TCRdb's version includes in-frame clones alone and lacks a portion of them. The table records 2 million to 2.5 million clones, about 90% of them present only once. The germline V gene has CDR1 MDHEN and CDR2 SYDVKM. Trimming cost V 2 bases and J 8 bases, with 15 bases left between them. This CDR3 is built from 15 residues. The receptor was isolated from a man aged 18 to 30 in good health. Some clones in this sample may be carry-over from other donors' samples. V gene TRBV28 combines with J gene TRBJ2-2; D tentatively reads TRBD1 or TRBD2 (6 bases each). The material sequenced was naive CD4+ T cells from PBMCs. Specified subset: CD45RA+ positively selected. CDR3 sequence: CASSLGTILAGELFF. The CDR3 DNA reads TGTGCCAGCAGTTTAGGGACAATTCTAGCGGGGGAGCTGTTTTTT.